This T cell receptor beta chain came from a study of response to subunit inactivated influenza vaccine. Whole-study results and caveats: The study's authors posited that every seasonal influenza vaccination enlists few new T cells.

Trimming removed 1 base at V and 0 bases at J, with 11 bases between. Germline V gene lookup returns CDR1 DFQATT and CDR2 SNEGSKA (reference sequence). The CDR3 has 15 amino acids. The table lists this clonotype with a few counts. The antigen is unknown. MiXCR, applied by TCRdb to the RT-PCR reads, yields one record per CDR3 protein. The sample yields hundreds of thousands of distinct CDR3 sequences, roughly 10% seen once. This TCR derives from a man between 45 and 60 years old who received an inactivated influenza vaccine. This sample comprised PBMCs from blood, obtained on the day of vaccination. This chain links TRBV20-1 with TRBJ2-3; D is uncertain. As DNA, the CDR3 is TGCAGTGCTAGAGGGTCGGTTCCTAGCACAGATACGCAGTATTTT. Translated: CSARGSVPSTDTQYF.